This is a list of T cell receptor beta chains from one sample in a study of memory CD4+ T cells and cytomegalovirus serostatus. Libraries were prepared by immunoSEQ multiplex PCR; TCRdb keeps only in-frame clonotypes and omits some of them. The data contain about 52,000 clones, over 60% of them singletons. Sample: memory CD4+ T cells from blood. These TCRs come from an adult in good health and CMV-seropositive. The CDR3 runs from the conserved cysteine through the conserved F or W. Fields, in order: J gene, V gene, D gene, clone size, CDR3 protein, CDR3 DNA. A D gene is named only where the DNA matches it firmly. Rows may omit the clone size; those that give it use once, few, many or a size class.

>TRBJ1-1|TRBV6-5|-|-
CASRRDSMNTEAFF
TGTGCCAGCCGTCGTGACAGCATGAACACTGAAGCTTTCTTT
>TRBJ1-2|TRBV5-4|TRBD1|-
CASSLAGVGGGYTF
TGTGCCAGCAGCTTGGCTGGGGTAGGGGGCGGCTACACCTTC
>TRBJ2-1|TRBV5-5|-|-
CASSLDPNSLGYNEQFF
TGTGCCAGCAGCTTGGACCCCAATTCACTCGGTTACAATGAGCAGTTCTTC
>TRBJ2-5|TRBV29-1|-|-
CSVMDGFQETQYF
TGCAGCGTCATGGACGGGTTCCAAGAGACCCAGTACTTC
>TRBJ1-2|TRBV5-4|-|-
CASSLAGRDNYGYTF
TGTGCCAGCAGCTTGGCCGGCAGAGATAACTATGGCTACACCTTC
>TRBJ1-1|TRBV5-4|-|-
CASSLRGAGNTEAFF
TGTGCCAGCAGCTTGAGAGGGGCGGGGAACACTGAAGCTTTCTTT
>TRBJ1-1|TRBV5-6|-|-
CASSWDMSGPAFF
TGTGCCAGCAGTTGGGACATGAGCGGTCCAGCTTTCTTT
>TRBJ2-3|TRBV7-2|TRBD2|-
CASSSTSGRNTQYF
TGTGCCAGCAGCTCAACTAGCGGGAGAAATACGCAGTATTTT
>TRBJ2-3|TRBV4-1|-|-
CASSPGALKYTDTQYF
TGCGCCAGCAGCCCTGGGGCCCTCAAGTACACAGATACGCAGTATTTT
>TRBJ1-1|TRBV11-2|TRBD1|few
CASSLRWGDSNTEAFF
TGTGCCAGCAGCTTACGCTGGGGGGACAGTAACACTGAAGCTTTCTTT
>TRBJ2-1|TRBV11-2|-|-
CASSSRAGSREQFF
TGTGCCAGCAGCTCTCGAGCCGGGTCCAGGGAGCAGTTCTTC
>TRBJ1-5|TRBV2|-|-
CASSETDGLPQHF
TGTGCCAGCAGTGAGACGGACGGATTGCCCCAGCATTTT
>TRBJ1-6|TRBV6-5|-|few
CASSYLSDYNSPLHF
TGTGCCAGCAGTTACCTCTCCGATTATAATTCACCCCTCCACTTT
>TRBJ2-7|TRBV5-6|-|-
CASSTGTRYEQYF
TGTGCCAGCAGCACCGGGACAAGATACGAGCAGTACTTC
>TRBJ1-6|TRBV30|-|-
CAWSVGREHSPLHF
TGTGCCTGGAGTGTGGGCAGGGAACACTCACCCCTCCACTTT
>TRBJ2-7|TRBV5-1|-|few
CASSPLGRGSSYEQYF
TGCGCCAGCAGCCCCCTCGGACGGGGGAGCTCCTACGAGCAGTACTTC
>TRBJ2-5|TRBV19|-|-
CASSINREETQYF
TGTGCCAGTAGTATTAACCGGGAAGAGACCCAGTACTTC
>TRBJ1-4|TRBV29-1|-|-
CSVIHQLNSGGKLFF
TGCAGCGTTATTCACCAGTTAAATTCCGGGGGAAAACTGTTTTTT
>TRBJ1-2|TRBV10-3|-|once
CAISSGGAGYGYTF
TGTGCCATCAGTTCGGGGGGGGCAGGCTATGGCTACACCTTC
>TRBJ2-7|TRBV7-8|TRBD1|-
CASSRGQDWSYEQYF
TGTGCCAGCAGCCGAGGACAGGATTGGTCCTACGAGCAGTACTTC